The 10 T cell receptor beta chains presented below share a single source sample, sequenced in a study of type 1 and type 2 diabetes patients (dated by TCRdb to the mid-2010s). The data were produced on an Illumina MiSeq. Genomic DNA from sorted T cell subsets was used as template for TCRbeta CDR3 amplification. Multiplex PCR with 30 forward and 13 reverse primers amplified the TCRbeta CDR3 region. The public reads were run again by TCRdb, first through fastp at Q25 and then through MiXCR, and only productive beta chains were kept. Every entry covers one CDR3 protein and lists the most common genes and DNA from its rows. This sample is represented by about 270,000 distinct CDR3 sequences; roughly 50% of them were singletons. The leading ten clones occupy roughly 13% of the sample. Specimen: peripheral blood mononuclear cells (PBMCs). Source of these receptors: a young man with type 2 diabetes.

The CDR3 region is CASSSRGQGNGYTF. The CDR3 DNA follows: TGTGCCAGTAGTTCCCGGGGACAGGGGAATGGCTACACCTTC. This chain connects TRBV19 to TRBJ1-2; 10 bases are shared with TRBD1. Germline assignment: CDR1 LNHDA and CDR2 SQIVND (reference sequence). CDR3 length: 14 residues. Unmatched junction bases numbered 6, after V lost 5 bases and J lost 6 bases.

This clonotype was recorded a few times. The CDR3 bases are TGTGCTAGTGGTTCTAACCTGGGACGGAGCTCCTACGAGCAGTACTTC. Its translation is CASGSNLGRSSYEQYF. The chain recombines TRBV12-5 with TRBJ2-7, with D perhaps matching TRBD1 or TRBD2 (5 bases each). Looked up from germline, CDR1 is LGHNT and CDR2 is FRNRAP. The V end was cut by 4 bases, the J end by 0 bases, with 16 bases between. This CDR3 contains 16 residues.

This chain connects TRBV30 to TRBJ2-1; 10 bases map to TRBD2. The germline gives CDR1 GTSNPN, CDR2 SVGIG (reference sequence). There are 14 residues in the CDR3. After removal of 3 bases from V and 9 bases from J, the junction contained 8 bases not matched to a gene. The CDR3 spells CAWRGWLAGAEQFF. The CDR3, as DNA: TGTGCCTGGAGGGGGTGGCTAGCGGGAGCTGAGCAGTTCTTC.

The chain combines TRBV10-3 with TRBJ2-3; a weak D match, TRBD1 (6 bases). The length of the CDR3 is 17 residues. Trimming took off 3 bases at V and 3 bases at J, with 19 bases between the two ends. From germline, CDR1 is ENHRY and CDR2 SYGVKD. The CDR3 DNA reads TGTGCCATCAGTGAAAAAGCTAGGACAGCCATAACAGATACGCAGTATTTT. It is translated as CAISEKARTAITDTQYF.

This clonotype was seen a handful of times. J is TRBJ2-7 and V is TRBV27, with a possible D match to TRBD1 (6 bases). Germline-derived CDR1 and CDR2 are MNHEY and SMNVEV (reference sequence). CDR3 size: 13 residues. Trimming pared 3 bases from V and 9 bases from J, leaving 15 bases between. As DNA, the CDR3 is TGTGCCAGCAGTTTGGACAGTCGAGAGGCGCAGTACTTC. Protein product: CASSLDSREAQYF.

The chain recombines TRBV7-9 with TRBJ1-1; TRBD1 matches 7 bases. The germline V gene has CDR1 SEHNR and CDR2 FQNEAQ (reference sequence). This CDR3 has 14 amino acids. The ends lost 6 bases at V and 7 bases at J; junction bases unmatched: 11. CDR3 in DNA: TGTGCCAGCAGTCCCCATCAGGGGGGGTTTGAAGCTTTCTTT. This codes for CASSPHQGGFEAFF.

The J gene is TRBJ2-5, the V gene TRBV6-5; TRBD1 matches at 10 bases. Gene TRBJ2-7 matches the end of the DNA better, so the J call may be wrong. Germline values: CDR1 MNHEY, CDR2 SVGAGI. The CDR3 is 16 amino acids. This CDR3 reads CASSEADRTGGNEQYF. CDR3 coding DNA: TGTGCCAGCAGTGAAGCTGATCGGACAGGGGGTAACGAGCAGTACTTC.

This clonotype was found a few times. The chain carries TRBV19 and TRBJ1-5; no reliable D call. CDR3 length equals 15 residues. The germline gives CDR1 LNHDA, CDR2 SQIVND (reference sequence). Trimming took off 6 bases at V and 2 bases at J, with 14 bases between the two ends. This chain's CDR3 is CASRRGGSGNQPQHF. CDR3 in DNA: TGTGCCAGTAGAAGAGGAGGGTCCGGCAATCAGCCCCAGCATTTT.

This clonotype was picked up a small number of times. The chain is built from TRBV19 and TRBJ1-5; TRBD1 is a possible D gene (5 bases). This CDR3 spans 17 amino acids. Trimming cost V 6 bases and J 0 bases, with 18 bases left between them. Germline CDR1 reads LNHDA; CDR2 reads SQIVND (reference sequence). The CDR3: CASRKTAGAYSNQPQHF. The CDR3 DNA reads TGTGCCAGTAGGAAAACAGCCGGGGCTTATAGCAATCAGCCCCAGCATTTT.

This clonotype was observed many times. CDR3 residues: CASSIGTKAAFF. As DNA, the CDR3 is TGTGCCAGTAGTATCGGGACCAAGGCGGCTTTCTTT. The chain couples TRBV19 to TRBJ1-1; the D gene is possibly TRBD1 (5 bases). Germline V gene sequence: CDR1 LNHDA, CDR2 SQIVND (reference sequence). The CDR3 consists of 12 residues. Trimming took 3 bases from V and 11 from J, leaving 13 bases between them.